These 3 T cell receptor beta chains were all obtained from the same sample, sequenced in a study of cytomegalovirus exposure and HLA in healthy donors. 13 Jbeta primers and 60 Vbeta primers were used for the PCR. The table came from immunoSEQ multiplex PCR; TCRdb's copy has only in-frame clones and leaves some out. There are about 110,000 clones in the sample; 65% to 85% occur only once, and less than 2.5% lies in the top ten. Specimen: PBMCs. These receptors all come from a young man in good health and CMV-seronegative.

The chain uses TRBV29-1 and TRBJ1-1, with a tentative D call TRBD1 (5 bases). The CDR3 loop spans 12 amino acids. Germline V gene sequence: CDR1 SQVTM, CDR2 ANQGSEA. With 7 bases removed from V and 2 bases from J, the gap between germline ends came to 11 bases. DNA of the CDR3: TGCAGCGGAAGGTGGGGCAACACTGAAGCTTTCTTT. This encodes CSGRWGNTEAFF. The whole variable domain, remainder taken from reference TRBV29-1 and TRBJ1-1, is SAVISQKPSRDICQRGTSLTIQCQVDSQVTMMFWYRQQPGQSLTLIATANQGSEATYESGFVIDKFPISRPNLTFSTLTVSNMSPEDSSIYLCSGRWGNTEAFFGQGTRLTVV.

This clone was recorded once. The rearrangement joins TRBV19 to TRBJ2-7, with D unresolved. CDR1 and CDR2 from the germline V gene are LNHDA and SQIVND (reference sequence). The length of the CDR3 is 13 residues. Trimming took off 0 bases at V and 6 bases at J, with 9 bases between the two ends. This CDR3 is CASSIDRVTEQYF. The CDR3 DNA is TGTGCCAGTAGTATAGATCGCGTAACCGAGCAGTACTTC.

The V and J genes are TRBV5-1 and TRBJ1-1; TRBD1 matches 11 bases. Germline CDR1 reads SGHRS; CDR2 reads YFSETQ. This CDR3 is 16 amino acids long. V lost 3 bases to trimming and J lost 4 bases; unmatched junction nucleotides: 8. CDR3: CASSYGQGALGTEAFF. The CDR3 DNA reads TGCGCCAGCAGCTATGGACAGGGGGCCCTAGGCACTGAAGCTTTCTTT.